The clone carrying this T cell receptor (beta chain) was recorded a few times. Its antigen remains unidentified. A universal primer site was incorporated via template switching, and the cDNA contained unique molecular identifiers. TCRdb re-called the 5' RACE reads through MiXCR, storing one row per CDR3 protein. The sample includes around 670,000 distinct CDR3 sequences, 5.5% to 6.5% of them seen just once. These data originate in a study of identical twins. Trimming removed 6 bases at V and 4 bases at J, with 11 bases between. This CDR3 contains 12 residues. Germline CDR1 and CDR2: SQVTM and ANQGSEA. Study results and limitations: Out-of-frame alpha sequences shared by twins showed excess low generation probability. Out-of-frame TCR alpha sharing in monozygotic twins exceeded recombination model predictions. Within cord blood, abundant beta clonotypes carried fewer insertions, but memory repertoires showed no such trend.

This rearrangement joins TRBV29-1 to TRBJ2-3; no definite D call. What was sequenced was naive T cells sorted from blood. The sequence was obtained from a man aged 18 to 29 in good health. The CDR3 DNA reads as TGCAGCGTGGTGACCCCACCAGATACGCAGTATTTT. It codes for CSVVTPPDTQYF.